These T cell receptor beta chains were read from a single sample in a study of blood T cells in healthy people across ages. TCRdb recomputed calls from the 5' RACE reads with MiXCR, one row per CDR3 protein. The data hold about 1.4 million distinct CDR3 sequences, with around 59% observed a single time. The sample taken for sequencing was blood. These receptors came from a man aged 18 to 29 in good health. Each CDR3 is given with its conserved first and last residue.

V gene	CDR3 protein
TRBV20-1	CSASHRSPLHF
TRBV6-5	CASSYGGSGEQYF
TRBV3-1	CASSQDHAGGLASTDTQYF
TRBV10-3	CAISDARKAYGNTIYF
TRBV11-2	CASSRVGQGPYEQYF
TRBV10-3	CVISGSLGGHQHF
TRBV29-1	CSLQGGSTDTQYF
TRBV4-2	CASSHEPGQGHQPQHF
TRBV20-1	CSAREKARVSYEQYF
TRBV27	CASSSATTSTDTQYF
TRBV4-1	CASSQAPRGSTDTQYF
TRBV27	CASRALMGSYQETQYF
TRBV10-3	CAISAIQGNEQFF
TRBV2	CASSVSDYGYTF
TRBV12-3/TRBV12-4	CASSKSAEGEQYF
TRBV5-1	CASSWGEWNEKLFF
TRBV5-1	CASSGGTDTNEKLFF
TRBV7-9	CASSFTGEKLFF
TRBV2	CASSENTGDIPQQYF
TRBV7-2	CASSPTVGVLTYEQYF
TRBV7-9	CASSLVGDPVVNTEAFF
TRBV9	CASSRLSGRLYEQYF
TRBV9	CASSAKAGQGFASGELFF
TRBV24-1	CATSDLQVDTGQYF
TRBV12-3/TRBV12-4	CASLAGGTDTQYF
TRBV27	CASSPQPGGWVNEQFF
TRBV29-1	CSAKGAPNYGYTF
TRBV2	CASSESTGLGEQFF
TRBV14	CASAAGAGELSYEQYF